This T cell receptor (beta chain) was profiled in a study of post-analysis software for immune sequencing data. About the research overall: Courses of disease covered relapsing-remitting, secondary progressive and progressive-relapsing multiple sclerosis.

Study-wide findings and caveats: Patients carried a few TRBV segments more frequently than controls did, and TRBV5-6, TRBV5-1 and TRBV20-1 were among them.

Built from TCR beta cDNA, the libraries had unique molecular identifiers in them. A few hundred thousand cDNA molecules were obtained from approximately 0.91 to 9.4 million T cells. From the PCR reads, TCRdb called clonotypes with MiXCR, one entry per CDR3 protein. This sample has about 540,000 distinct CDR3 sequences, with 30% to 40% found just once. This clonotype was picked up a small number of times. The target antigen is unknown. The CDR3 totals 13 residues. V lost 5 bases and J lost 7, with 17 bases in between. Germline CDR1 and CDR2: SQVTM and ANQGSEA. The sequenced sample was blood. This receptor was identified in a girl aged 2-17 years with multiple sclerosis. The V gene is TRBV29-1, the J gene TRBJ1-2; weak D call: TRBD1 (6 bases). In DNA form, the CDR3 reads TGCAGCGTTCTCCCCCAGGGGTTAAGTGGCTACACCTTC. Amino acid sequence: CSVLPQGLSGYTF.